This record concerns one T cell receptor (beta chain) sequence. Its antigen is as yet unknown. The sample is drawn from a study of OX40 agonist ivuxolimab in advanced cancers. Study background: The diagnoses of dose-escalation patients were hepatocellular carcinoma, melanoma, renal cell or head and neck cancer.

Assay used: immunoSEQ multiplex PCR; TCRdb lists only in-frame clones, some missing. There are 55,000 to 70,000 clones in the sample; about 92% occur only once, and roughly 1% lies in the top ten. Blood was sampled at baseline, cycle 4 day 1, and cycle 7 day 1. Study-wide findings and caveats: The antigen specificity of the peripheral T cells (those that were expanded) was not determined. There was clonal expansion of CD4+ and CD8+ blood T cells by week 6 at 0.1 to 3.0 mg/kg.

The germline V gene encodes CDR1 GTSNPN and CDR2 SVGIG (reference sequence). Trimming took 2 bases from V and 0 from J, leaving 13 bases between them. The CDR3 consists of 15 residues. This sequence originates from an adult with an advanced solid tumor such as melanoma, head and neck, liver or kidney cancer. This chain connects TRBV30 to TRBJ1-1; D unclear. Sample: CD4+ or CD8+ T cells sorted from blood, taken in a trial of the OX40 agonist ivuxolimab. Here the CDR3 DNA reads TGTGCCTGGAGTCTTGAACAGCTTATGAACACTGAAGCTTTCTTT. It codes for CAWSLEQLMNTEAFF.